The rows below give T cell receptor beta chains drawn from one sample of a study of shared T cell receptors in the human thymus. The method was immunoSEQ multiplex PCR; TCRdb's version includes in-frame clones alone and lacks a portion of them. The data show about 660,000 clones, around 89% seen once. These sequences were also reported in another study, on human thymus T cells.

The source material was thymocytes. The receptors originated from a boy under two years old with a congenital heart defect. The CDR3 runs from the conserved cysteine through the conserved F or W. Each record gives: V gene, clone size, J gene, D gene, CDR3 DNA, CDR3 protein. The D gene is left open where the match is weak. Clone sizes are given selectively: once, few, many, or a class where the clone is expanded.

TRBV11-3	few	TRBJ2-1	TRBD2	TGTGCCAGCAGCTCCAGAGCGTGGATAGCGGGCCTAAATGAGCAGTTCTTC	CASSSRAWIAGLNEQFF
TRBV9	.	TRBJ2-2	TRBD1	TGTGCCAGCAGCGCACGGGACAGGGGGCAAGGGGAGCTGTTTTTT	CASSARDRGQGELFF
TRBV20-1	.	TRBJ2-1	.	TGCAGTGCAAACAGGGACCAGTTCTTC	CSANRDQFF
TRBV28	.	TRBJ2-2	.	TGTGCCAGCAGCCCAGGGGTGACGAGCACCGGGGAGCTGTTTTTT	CASSPGVTSTGELFF
TRBV21-1	.	TRBJ1-2	.	TGTGCCAGCAGCAAAGTGGCAGGTTTTTATGGCTACACCTTC	CASSKVAGFYGYTF
TRBV4-3	.	TRBJ1-5	.	TGCGCCAGCAGCCAAGATCCGGGAGGAGTTCAGCCCCAGCATTTT	CASSQDPGGVQPQHF
TRBV6-1	.	TRBJ2-7	TRBD1	TGTGCCAGCAGTGAAGGTCCTGGACAGGGGGGGTACGAGCAGTACTTC	CASSEGPGQGGYEQYF
TRBV4-2	.	TRBJ2-1	TRBD2	TGTGCCAGCAGCCAAGCTAGCGGGAGGGCGGTTGAGCAGTTCTTC	CASSQASGRAVEQFF
TRBV19	.	TRBJ1-5	.	TGTGCCAGTAGTCCACGGACACCTGGTTCATGTCCCCAGCATTTT	CASSPRTPGSCPQHF
TRBV15	.	TRBJ1-1	TRBD1	TGTGCCACCAGGCGCAACAGGGGGTCGAACACTGAAGCTTTCTTT	CATRRNRGSNTEAFF
TRBV11-3	.	TRBJ2-1	.	TGTGCCAGCAGCGCTGGACTCCGAGACTGTGAGCAGTTCTTC	CASSAGLRDCEQFF
TRBV7-6	.	TRBJ2-5	TRBD2	TGTGCCAGCAGCTCCAAGACTAGCGGGAGCACCGGGACCCAGTACTTC	CASSSKTSGSTGTQYF
TRBV11-2	.	TRBJ2-7	.	TGTGCCAGCAGCCCCCCTGGCTCAACCTACGAGCAGTACTTC	CASSPPGSTYEQYF
TRBV30	.	TRBJ1-2	.	TGTGCCTGGACCCCCATCTATGGCTACACCTTC	CAWTPIYGYTF
TRBV21-1	.	TRBJ2-7	.	TGTGCCAGCAGCGCCCCAGGGGGCGGTTCGCTAGCGGGATCCTACGAGCAGTACTTC	CASSAPGGGSLAGSYEQYF
TRBV15	.	TRBJ2-3	.	TGTGCCACCAGCAGAGGGCTGGACCACGGGGTAGGGACAGATACGCAGTATTTT	CATSRGLDHGVGTDTQYF
TRBV11-3	.	TRBJ1-2	TRBD1	TGTGCCAGCAGCTTAGAAAGACAGGGCGCTGGGGGCTACACCTTC	CASSLERQGAGGYTF
TRBV5-6	.	TRBJ1-4	TRBD1	TGTGCCAGCAGCCATCGGACAGGGAGTGAAAAACTGTTTTTT	CASSHRTGSEKLFF
TRBV4-3	.	TRBJ2-3	TRBD1	TGCGCCAGCAGCCAAGATCGGGGACAGGGTACAGATACGCAGTATTTT	CASSQDRGQGTDTQYF
TRBV15	.	TRBJ1-4	.	TGTGCCACCAGCACCCTCCGGGGGACGACTAATGAAAAACTGTTTTTT	CATSTLRGTTNEKLFF
TRBV5-1	once	TRBJ2-7	TRBD1	TGCGCCAGCAGCTTACGGGACAGTCCTATTTTCTCCTACGAGCAGTACTTC	CASSLRDSPIFSYEQYF
TRBV27	.	TRBJ2-7	TRBD1	TGTGCCAGCAGTTTCGGACAGGCCTCCTACGAGCAGTACTTC	CASSFGQASYEQYF
TRBV5-5	.	TRBJ1-4	TRBD1	TGTGCCAGCAGCCCGGGACAGGGAGAGGAAAAACTGTTTTTT	CASSPGQGEEKLFF
TRBV5-1	.	TRBJ1-2	.	TGCGCCAGCAGACAGCTCCCCTATGGCTACACCTTC	CASRQLPYGYTF
TRBV29-1	.	TRBJ2-1	.	TGCAGCGTTGAACTAATCAATGAGCAGTTCTTC	CSVELINEQFF
TRBV30	.	TRBJ2-2	TRBD1	TGTGCCTGGAAAGGGGACAGGGGGAACACCGGGGAGCTGTTTTTT	CAWKGDRGNTGELFF